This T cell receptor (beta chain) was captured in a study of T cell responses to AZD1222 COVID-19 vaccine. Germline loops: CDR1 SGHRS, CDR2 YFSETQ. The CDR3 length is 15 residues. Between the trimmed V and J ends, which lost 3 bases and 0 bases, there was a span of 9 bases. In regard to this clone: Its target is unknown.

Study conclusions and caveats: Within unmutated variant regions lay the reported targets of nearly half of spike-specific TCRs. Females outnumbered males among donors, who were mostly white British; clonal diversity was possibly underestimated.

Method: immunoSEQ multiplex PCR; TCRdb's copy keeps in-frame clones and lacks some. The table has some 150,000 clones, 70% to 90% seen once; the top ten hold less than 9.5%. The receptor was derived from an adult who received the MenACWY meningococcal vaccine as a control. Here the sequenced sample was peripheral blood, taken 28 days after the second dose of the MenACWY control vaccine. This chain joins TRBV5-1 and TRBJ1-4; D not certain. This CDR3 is CASSSTAPTNEKLFF. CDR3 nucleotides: TGCGCCAGCAGCTCCACAGCACCAACTAATGAAAAACTGTTTTTT.